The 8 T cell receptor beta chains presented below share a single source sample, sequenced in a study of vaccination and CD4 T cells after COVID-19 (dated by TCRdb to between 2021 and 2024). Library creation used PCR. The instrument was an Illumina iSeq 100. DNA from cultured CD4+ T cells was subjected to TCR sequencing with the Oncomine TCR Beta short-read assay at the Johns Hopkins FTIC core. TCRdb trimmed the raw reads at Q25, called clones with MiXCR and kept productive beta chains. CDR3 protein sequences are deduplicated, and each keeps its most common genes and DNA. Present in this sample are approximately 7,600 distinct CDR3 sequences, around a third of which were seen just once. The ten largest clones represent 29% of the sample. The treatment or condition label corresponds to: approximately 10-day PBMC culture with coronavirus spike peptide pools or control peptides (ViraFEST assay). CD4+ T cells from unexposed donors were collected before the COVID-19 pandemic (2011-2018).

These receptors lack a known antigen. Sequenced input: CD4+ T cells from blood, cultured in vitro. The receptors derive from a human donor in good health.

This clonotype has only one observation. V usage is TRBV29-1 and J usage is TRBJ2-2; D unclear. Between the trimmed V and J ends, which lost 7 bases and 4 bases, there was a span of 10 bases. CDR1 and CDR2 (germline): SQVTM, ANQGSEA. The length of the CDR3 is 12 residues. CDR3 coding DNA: TGCAGCGCTCCCTCAATCACCGGGGAGCTGTTTTTT. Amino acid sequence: CSAPSITGELFF.

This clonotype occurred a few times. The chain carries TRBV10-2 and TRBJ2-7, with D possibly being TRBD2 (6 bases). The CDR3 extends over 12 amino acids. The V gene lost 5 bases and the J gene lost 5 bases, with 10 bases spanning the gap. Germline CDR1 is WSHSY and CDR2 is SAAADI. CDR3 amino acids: CASSRGAHEQYF. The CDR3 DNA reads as TGCGCCAGCAGTCGCGGGGCACACGAGCAGTACTTC.

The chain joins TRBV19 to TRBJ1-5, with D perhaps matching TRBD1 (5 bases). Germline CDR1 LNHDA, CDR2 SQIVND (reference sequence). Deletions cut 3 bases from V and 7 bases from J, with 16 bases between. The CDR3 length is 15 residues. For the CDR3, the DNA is TGTGCCAGTAGTATTTCGCCCGGGGGTAACCAGCCCCAGCATTTT. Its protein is CASSISPGGNQPQHF.

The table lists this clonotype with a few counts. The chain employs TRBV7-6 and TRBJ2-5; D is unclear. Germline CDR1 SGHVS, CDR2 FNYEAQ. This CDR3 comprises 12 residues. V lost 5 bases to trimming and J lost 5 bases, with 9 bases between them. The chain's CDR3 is CASSPGAETQYF. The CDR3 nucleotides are TGTGCCAGCAGCCCCGGTGCCGAGACCCAGTACTTC.

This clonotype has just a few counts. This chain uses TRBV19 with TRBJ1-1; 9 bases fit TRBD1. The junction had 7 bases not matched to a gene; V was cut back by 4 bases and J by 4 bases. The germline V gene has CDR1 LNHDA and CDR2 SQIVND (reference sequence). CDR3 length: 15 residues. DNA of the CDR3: TGTGCCAGTAGTACTCTGGACAGGGGAACCACTGAAGCTTTCTTT. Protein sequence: CASSTLDRGTTEAFF. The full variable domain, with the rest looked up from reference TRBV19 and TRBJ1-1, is DGGITQSPKYLFRKEGQNVTLSCEQNLNHDAMYWYRQDPGQGLRLIYYSQIVNDFQKGDIAEGYSVSREKKESFPLTVTSAQKNPTAFYLCASSTLDRGTTEAFFGQGTRLTVV.

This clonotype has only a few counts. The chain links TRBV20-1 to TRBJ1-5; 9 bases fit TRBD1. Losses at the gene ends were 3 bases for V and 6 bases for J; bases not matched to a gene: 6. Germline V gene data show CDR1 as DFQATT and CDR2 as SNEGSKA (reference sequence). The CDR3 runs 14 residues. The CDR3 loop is CSASSGTGTQPQHF. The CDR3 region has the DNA TGCAGTGCTAGTTCCGGGACAGGGACTCAGCCCCAGCATTTT.

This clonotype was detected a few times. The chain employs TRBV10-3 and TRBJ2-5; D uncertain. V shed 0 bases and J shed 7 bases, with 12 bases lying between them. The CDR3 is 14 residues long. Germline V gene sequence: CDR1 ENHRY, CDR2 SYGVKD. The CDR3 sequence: CAISESTASGTQYF. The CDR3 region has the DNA TGTGCCATCAGTGAGTCGACCGCGTCCGGGACCCAGTACTTC.

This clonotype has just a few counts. Here the CDR3 DNA reads TGTGCCAGCAGCCCGGACTTAGCCTCCTACGAGCAGTACTTC. This codes for CASSPDLASYEQYF. V is TRBV14 and J is TRBJ2-7, with D tentatively TRBD2 (5 bases). V dropped 4 bases and J dropped 0 bases, with 10 bases sitting between them. In germline, CDR1 is SGHDN, CDR2 FVKESK. The CDR3 has 14 residues.